These 22 T cell receptor beta chains were sequenced from one sample in a study of blood T cell repertoires in COVID-19. Assay used: immunoSEQ multiplex PCR; TCRdb lists only in-frame clones, some missing. The table has under 200,000 clones, about nine tenths seen once. The specimen was peripheral blood. All receptors come from a woman in her seventies with acute or convalescent COVID-19.

The chain couples TRBV19 to TRBJ1-1, with 10 bases matching TRBD1. The CDR3 contains 14 residues. With 3 bases clipped from V and 6 bases from J, the junction kept 4 bases outside the gene matches. Per the germline V gene, CDR1 is LNHDA and CDR2 is SQIVND (reference sequence). The CDR3: CASSIGTGAPEAFF. CDR3 nucleotide sequence: TGTGCCAGTAGTATCGGGACAGGGGCTCCTGAAGCTTTCTTT.

The chain is built from TRBV10-3 and TRBJ1-2; TRBD1 matches at 7 bases. The trim removed 0 bases at V and 6 bases at J, leaving 4 bases unmatched. Germline CDR1 reads ENHRY; CDR2 reads SYGVKD. CDR3 length: 14 residues. CDR3 sequence reads: CAISESRGQDGYTF. CDR3 nucleotides: TGTGCCATCAGTGAGTCTAGGGGGCAGGATGGCTACACCTTC.

The V and J genes are TRBV5-1 and TRBJ2-5; no reliable D call. Trimming removed 1 base at V and 5 bases at J, with 6 bases between. This CDR3 is 12 amino acids long. Germline CDR1 SGHRS, CDR2 YFSETQ. The DNA of the CDR3 is TGCGCCAGCAGCTTGAGACTTGAGACCCAGTACTTC. It is translated as CASSLRLETQYF.

This clone came up once. The rearrangement joins TRBV19 to TRBJ2-1; D gene ambiguous. Trimming took 5 bases from V and 9 from J, leaving 11 bases between them. The germline V gene has CDR1 LNHDA and CDR2 SQIVND (reference sequence). This CDR3 is 12 amino acids long. In DNA form, the CDR3 reads TGTGCCAGTAGTCCCCTTTCCGGTGAGCAGTTCTTC. It yields the protein CASSPLSGEQFF.

V gene TRBV5-4 combines with J gene TRBJ1-6; TRBD1 matches at 7 bases. Germline CDR1 reads SGHNT; CDR2 reads YYREEE (reference sequence). CDR3 length: 16 residues. The V and J ends lost 3 bases and 6 bases, in that order; junction bases with no gene match: 9. CDR3 sequence: CASSSNTGTVNSPLHF. The CDR3 coding sequence is TGTGCCAGCAGCTCAAATACCGGGACAGTTAATTCACCCCTCCACTTT.

The count of this clone is one. The genes are TRBV3-1 (or the pseudogene TRBV3-2) and TRBJ1-1; D might be TRBD1 (6 bases). Germline-derived CDR1 and CDR2 are LGHDT and YNNKEL (reference sequence). The CDR3 totals 12 residues. Trimming removed 1 base at V and 6 bases at J, with 6 bases between. CDR3 bases: TGTGCCAGCAGCCAAGGACAGGCTGAAGCTTTCTTT. Translated: CASSQGQAEAFF.

This rearrangement joins TRBV7-9 to TRBJ2-3, with 9 bases fitting TRBD1. Trimming took 1 base from V and 0 from J; bases not matched to a gene: 8. The CDR3 covers 18 residues. Germline CDR1 and CDR2: SEHNR and FQNEAQ (reference sequence). The CDR3 DNA is TGTGCCAGCAGCTTAGAGTTCATGGGGACAGGGAGCACAGATACGCAGTATTTT. Encoded protein: CASSLEFMGTGSTDTQYF.

V usage is TRBV6-1 and J usage is TRBJ1-2; D is undetermined. Germline V gene lookup returns CDR1 MNHNS and CDR2 SASEGT. Trimming pared 2 bases from V and 5 bases from J, leaving 15 bases between. The CDR3 extends over 15 amino acids. The CDR3 nucleotides read TGTGCCAGCAGTGAAACGATTGCGGGCTATTATGGCTACACCTTC. Its protein product is CASSETIAGYYGYTF.

The chain links TRBV28 to TRBJ1-2; 10 nucleotides match TRBD1. The CDR3 length is 15 residues. Trimming cost V 6 bases and J 4 bases; bases outside gene matches: 8. CDR1 is MDHEN and CDR2 is SYDVKM in the germline V gene. The CDR3 region has the DNA TGTGCCAGCAGGACAGGGGGCCGGGGGACCTATGGCTACACCTTC. Protein: CASRTGGRGTYGYTF.

The chain employs TRBV29-1 and TRBJ1-3; tentatively, D is TRBD1 (5 bases). The CDR3 has 14 residues. Germline assignment: CDR1 SQVTM and CDR2 ANQGSEA. With 4 bases removed from V and 2 bases from J, the gap between germline ends came to 12 bases. As DNA, the CDR3 is TGCAGCGTTGGTCTCGCGGGGGCTGGAAACACCATATATTTT. This translates into CSVGLAGAGNTIYF.

V gene TRBV7-3 combines with J gene TRBJ2-7; weak D call: TRBD1 (6 bases). Germline CDR1 SGHTA, CDR2 FQGTGA. CDR3 length: 14 amino acids. V was clipped by 1 base and J by 6 bases, with 13 bases between them. In DNA, the CDR3 is TGTGCCAGCAGCTTAATGGGGGCCGGGACCGAGCAGTACTTC. As protein: CASSLMGAGTEQYF.

V and J are TRBV6-6 and TRBJ1-2; possibly TRBD1 for D (6 bases). CDR3 size: 13 residues. Trimming pared 7 bases from V and 0 bases from J, leaving 9 bases between. Looked up from germline, CDR1 is MNHNY and CDR2 is SVGAGI (reference sequence). DNA for the CDR3: TGTGCCAGCACACAGGGCTCTAACTATGGCTACACCTTC. This codes for CASTQGSNYGYTF.

This chain uses TRBV12-5 with TRBJ2-3; 15 bases fit TRBD2. J gave up 4 bases and V 4 bases, and 0 bases lay outside the gene matches. There are 15 residues in the CDR3. Germline V gives CDR1 LGHNT, CDR2 FRNRAP. The CDR3 reads CASGWTSGGADTQYF. The CDR3 region has the DNA TGTGCTAGTGGTTGGACTAGCGGGGGGGCAGATACGCAGTATTTT.

The chain recombines TRBV28 with TRBJ2-7; maybe TRBD2 (7 bases). Germline-derived CDR1 and CDR2 are MDHEN and SYDVKM. V lost 6 bases and J 0 bases, leaving 12 bases between the germline ends. The CDR3 spans 14 residues. The CDR3 loop is CASSGAGASYEQYF. Written as DNA, the CDR3 is TGTGCCAGCAGCGGGGCGGGGGCCTCCTACGAGCAGTACTTC.

The chain combines TRBV5-1 with TRBJ2-2; possible D gene TRBD1, 6 bases. The CDR3 consists of 16 residues. V lost 3 bases and J lost 0, with 12 bases in between. Germline-derived CDR1 and CDR2 are SGHRS and YFSETQ. The chain's CDR3 is CASSSTGTSNTGELFF. The CDR3 nucleotides are TGCGCCAGCAGCTCCACCGGGACATCGAACACCGGGGAGCTGTTTTTT.

The rearrangement joins TRBV12-3 or TRBV12-4 to TRBJ2-7; D possibly corresponds to TRBD1 (5 bases). The V end lost 2 bases, the J end lost 5 bases, and 10 bases lay between the germline ends. There are 13 residues in the CDR3. The CDR3 spells CASSLTGIDEQYF. The DNA of the CDR3 is TGTGCCAGCAGTTTAACAGGAATCGACGAGCAGTACTTC.

CDR3 amino acids: CASSSGQGWDTQYF. The CDR3 DNA reads TGCGCCAGCAGCTCCGGACAGGGTTGGGATACGCAGTATTTT. The chain links TRBV5-1 to TRBJ2-3, with 8 bases aligning to TRBD1. After removal of 3 bases from V and 6 bases from J, the junction contained 6 bases not matched to a gene. Germline assignment: CDR1 SGHRS and CDR2 YFSETQ. This CDR3 region has 14 residues.

The rearrangement joins TRBV12-3 or TRBV12-4 to TRBJ2-7, with 7 bases matching TRBD1. J gave up 5 bases and V 6 bases, and 7 bases lay outside the gene matches. The CDR3 loop spans 13 amino acids. In nucleotides, the CDR3 is TGTGCCAGCAGCCCCGTAGGGGGCCACGAGCAGTACTTC. It is translated as CASSPVGGHEQYF.

This clone was detected only a few times. The chain combines TRBV19 with TRBJ1-1, with TRBD1 as a possible D gene (5 bases). The CDR3 runs to 13 residues. The germline CDR1 and CDR2 sequences are LNHDA and SQIVND (reference sequence). The V gene lost 4 bases and the J gene lost 5 bases, with 11 bases spanning the gap. The CDR3 is CASSSMGGTEAFF. The CDR3 bases are TGTGCCAGTAGTAGTATGGGGGGGACTGAAGCTTTCTTT.

V usage is TRBV12-3 or TRBV12-4 and J usage is TRBJ2-3; tentatively, D is TRBD1 (5 bases). There are 13 residues in the CDR3. Trimming pared 8 bases from V and 2 bases from J, leaving 11 bases between. CDR3 nucleotides: TGTGCCAGCCGGAAAGGGGCCACAGATACGCAGTATTTT. Translating it yields CASRKGATDTQYF.

V usage is TRBV15 and J usage is TRBJ2-3; the D gene is possibly TRBD2 (6 bases). Germline V gives CDR1 LNHNV, CDR2 YYDKDF (reference sequence). This CDR3 region has 14 residues. Trimming pared 1 base from V and 5 bases from J, leaving 10 bases between. The CDR3 here is CATSRVGGIDTQYF. CDR3 nucleotides: TGTGCCACCAGCAGAGTGGGGGGTATAGATACGCAGTATTTT. The whole variable domain, filled in from reference TRBV15 and TRBJ2-3, reads DAMVIQNPRYQVTQFGKPVTLSCSQTLNHNVMYWYQQKSSQAPKLLFHYYDKDFNNEADTPDNFQSRRPNTSFCFLDIRSPGLGDTAMYLCATSRVGGIDTQYFGPGTRLTVL.

This CDR3 reads CASSSPKDTQYF. In nucleotides, the CDR3 is TGTGCCAGTAGTAGCCCTAAAGATACGCAGTATTTT. The rearrangement links TRBV19 to TRBJ2-3; no firm D call. V lost 4 bases to trimming and J lost 5 bases, with 7 bases between them. The CDR3 contains 12 residues. Germline V gene data show CDR1 as LNHDA and CDR2 as SQIVND (reference sequence).